Below, one TCR beta chain is given with its context. Its antigen is unknown. The record originates from a study of cytomegalovirus exposure and HLA in healthy donors. Overall study findings and caveats: Some segments of the V type, notably TRBV6-2 and TRBV6-3, were excluded as indistinguishable. HLA alleles were associated with roughly 17,000 TCR beta sequences in a later analysis at 0.05 false discovery rate. For TCR beta chains, V- and J-gene trimming was later linked to a missense DCLRE1C variant. Several of the most significant clusters were apparently associated with common viral pathogens in a later analysis.

A multiplex PCR was run with 60 Vbeta primers and 13 Jbeta primers. The table came from immunoSEQ multiplex PCR; TCRdb's copy has only in-frame clones and leaves some out. The profile shows around 130,000 clones, under 85% of them singletons. The germline CDR1 and CDR2 sequences are LNHDA and SQIVND (reference sequence). The V and J ends lost 7 bases and 4 bases, in that order; junction bases with no gene match: 9. CDR3 size: 15 residues. J is TRBJ1-3 and V is TRBV19, with 8 bases matching TRBD1. The sequence was obtained from a man aged 18 to 30 in good health and CMV-seropositive. Sequencing was done on a sample of PBMCs. The CDR3 sequence: CASNRQGAGGNTIYF. CDR3 DNA sequence: TGTGCCAGTAACCGGCAGGGGGCAGGAGGAAACACCATATATTTT.